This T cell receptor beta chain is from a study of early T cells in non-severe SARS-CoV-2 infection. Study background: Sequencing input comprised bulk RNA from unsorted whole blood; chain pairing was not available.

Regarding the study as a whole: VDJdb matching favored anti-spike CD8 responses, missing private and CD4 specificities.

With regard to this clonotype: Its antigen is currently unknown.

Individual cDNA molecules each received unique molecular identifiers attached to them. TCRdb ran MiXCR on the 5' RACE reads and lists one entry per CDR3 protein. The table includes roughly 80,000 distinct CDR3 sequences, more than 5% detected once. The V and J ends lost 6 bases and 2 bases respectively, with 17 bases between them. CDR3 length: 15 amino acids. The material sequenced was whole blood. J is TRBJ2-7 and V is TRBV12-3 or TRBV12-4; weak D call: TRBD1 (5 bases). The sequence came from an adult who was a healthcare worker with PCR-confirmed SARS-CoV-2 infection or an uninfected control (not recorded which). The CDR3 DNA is TGTGCCAGCAGATACAGTGGGCAGGGAACCTACGAGCAGTACTTC. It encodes CASRYSGQGTYEQYF.